A selection of T cell receptor beta chains follows, all from one sample in a study of blood T cells in healthy people across ages. TCRdb ran MiXCR on the 5' RACE reads and lists one entry per CDR3 protein. The repertoire holds hundreds of thousands of distinct CDR3 sequences, 45% to 65% seen once, with roughly 34% in the top ten. The material sequenced was blood. Receptors were obtained from a man aged 60 to 75 in good health. CDR3s include the opening cysteine and the closing phenylalanine or tryptophan. The D gene is left open where the match is weak. Some rows mark clone size as missing; the rest say once, few, many or name a class of expanded clone.

length	V	D	J	size	DNA	CDR3
15	TRBV27	.	TRBJ1-4	.	TGTGCCAGCAGTTTATACCGACAGCTAAATGAAAAACTGTTTTTT	CASSLYRQLNEKLFF
12	TRBV7-9	.	TRBJ2-1	few	TGTGCCAGCAGCCGGTTAGGGGATGAGCAGTTCTTC	CASSRLGDEQFF
20	TRBV27	.	TRBJ2-2	.	TGTGCCAGCAGTGTACCCCTACGGGACACCGAAGACTCCAACACCGGGGAGCTGTTTTTT	CASSVPLRDTEDSNTGELFF
13	TRBV20-1	.	TRBJ2-5	.	TGCAGTGCTAGAGATCGGGATTGGGAGACCCAGTACTTC	CSARDRDWETQYF
19	TRBV21-1	.	TRBJ2-6	.	TGTGCCAGCAGCACTTGGGGACAGGGGTTAAGCTCTGGGGCCAACGTCCTGACTTTC	CASSTWGQGLSSGANVLTF
15	TRBV2	.	TRBJ2-1	.	TGTGCCAGCAGTGAATCGGGGGAAACCTACAATGAGCAGTTCTTC	CASSESGETYNEQFF
14	TRBV10-3	.	TRBJ2-2	.	TGTGCCAGCAATGGGCGGGGTACCACCGGGGAGCTGTTTTTT	CASNGRGTTGELFF
12	TRBV7-9	.	TRBJ2-5	.	TGTGCCAGCAGCCTAGACCCGAGGGAGCAGTACTTC	CASSLDPREQYF
14	TRBV7-2	.	TRBJ1-1	.	TGTGCCAGCAGCCCCCAGGGCACACTAACTGAAGCTTTCTTT	CASSPQGTLTEAFF
16	TRBV19	TRBD1	TRBJ1-5	.	TGTGCCAGTACTACCGGACAGGGCAATAGCAATCAGCCCCAGCATTTT	CASTTGQGNSNQPQHF
15	TRBV28	.	TRBJ2-5	few	TGTGCCAGCAGTTTACCTACTACCCCCCAAGAGACCCAGTACTTC	CASSLPTTPQETQYF
12	TRBV12-3/TRBV12-4	.	TRBJ1-4	.	TGTGCCAGCAGCAAAAATAATGAAAAACTGTTTTTT	CASSKNNEKLFF
15	TRBV9	TRBD1	TRBJ1-2	.	TGTGCCAGCAGCCCACGACAGGGGCTTAACTATGGCTACACCTTC	CASSPRQGLNYGYTF
17	TRBV2	.	TRBJ2-5	.	TGTGCCAGCAGTGAAGGGGGGGGGCGTCAGAGACAAGAGACCCAGTACTTC	CASSEGGGRQRQETQYF
16	TRBV5-8	.	TRBJ2-3	.	TGTGCCAGCAGCTTCTCCTGGGGCCAACAGATGGATACGCAGTATTTT	CASSFSWGQQMDTQYF
12	TRBV29-1	.	TRBJ2-1	few	TGCAGCGTTGAAAGGGGAATGAATGAGCAGTTCTTC	CSVERGMNEQFF
15	TRBV12-3/TRBV12-4	TRBD1	TRBJ2-3	few	TGTGCCAGCAAATGGACAGGGGGGATGGCAGATGTGCAGTATTTT	CASKWTGGMADVQYF
16	TRBV7-8	TRBD2	TRBJ2-5	.	TGTGCCAGCAGCCGTCGGACTAGCGGCGGACAAGAGACCCAGTACTTC	CASSRRTSGGQETQYF
16	TRBV12-3/TRBV12-4	TRBD2	TRBJ2-5	.	TGTGCCAGCAGTTTATCGAGCGGGGGGGCTCTGGAGACCCAGTACTTC	CASSLSSGGALETQYF
15	TRBV4-2	.	TRBJ2-1	.	TGTGCCAGCAGCCAAGTGGGGGGCCTCTACAATGAGCAGTTCTTC	CASSQVGGLYNEQFF
10	TRBV2	.	TRBJ1-2	.	TGTGCCAGCAGTGCACCCCGGTACACCTTC	CASSAPRYTF
17	TRBV20-1	TRBD2	TRBJ2-1	.	TGCAGTGCTAGAGATGCCCAGCGGGGGGGCTACTACAATGAGCAGTTCTTC	CSARDAQRGGYYNEQFF
11	TRBV6-1	.	TRBJ2-3	few	TGTGCCAGCCCCAGCACAGATACGCAGTATTTT	CASPSTDTQYF
14	TRBV2	.	TRBJ2-7	.	TGTGCCAGCAGCTCTCGGGGGAGCTCCTACGAGCAGTACTTC	CASSSRGSSYEQYF
14	TRBV20-1	TRBD2	TRBJ2-1	.	TGCAGTGCTCTAAGCGGGAGCGCCTACAATGAGCAGTTCTTC	CSALSGSAYNEQFF
15	TRBV7-2	.	TRBJ2-7	.	TGTGCCAGCAGCTTAAATGGGGCAGGGTCGTACGAGCAGTACTTC	CASSLNGAGSYEQYF
17	TRBV27	TRBD2	TRBJ2-5	.	TGTGCCAGCAGTTCTCGAACTAGCGGGGGGACACAAGAGACCCAGTACTTC	CASSSRTSGGTQETQYF
15	TRBV5-1	.	TRBJ1-6	.	TGCGCCAGCAGCTCGAGCTCGCAGGGTAATTCACCCCTCCACTTT	CASSSSSQGNSPLHF
16	TRBV5-1	.	TRBJ2-3	.	TGCGCCAGCAGCCGCGGGGGCGGGGAGTCAACAGATACGCAGTATTTT	CASSRGGGESTDTQYF
15	TRBV29-1	TRBD2	TRBJ2-4	few	TGCAGCGCCCTGACCCCCATAGCGGGGCAAAACATTCAGTACTTC	CSALTPIAGQNIQYF
15	TRBV4-2	TRBD1	TRBJ2-7	.	TGTGCCAGCAGCCAAGATCGGGCAGGGGGTGGCGAGCAGTACTTC	CASSQDRAGGGEQYF
18	TRBV7-7	TRBD2	TRBJ2-2	.	TGTGCCAGCAGCTCCAGGTTGCTAGCGGGGGGGAACACCGGGGAGCTGTTTTTT	CASSSRLLAGGNTGELFF
15	TRBV7-9	TRBD1	TRBJ1-4	once	TGTGCCAGCAGCTTAATGACAGGGGGTAATGAAAGACTGTTTTTT	CASSLMTGGNERLFF
13	TRBV3-1	.	TRBJ1-2	few	TGTGCCAGCAGCCAGGGAAAATACTATGGCTACACCTTC	CASSQGKYYGYTF
18	TRBV5-6	.	TRBJ1-2	.	TGTGCCAGCAGCTTTTTAGGGGCCGCCAAACCACCGGGCTATGGCTACACCTTC	CASSFLGAAKPPGYGYTF
13	TRBV6-1	.	TRBJ1-1	many	TGTGCCAGCAGTGCCGGCCGCCTACAGGAAGCTTTCTTT	CASSAGRLQEAFF
15	TRBV25-1	TRBD1	TRBJ2-5	once	TGTGCCAGCACTACTGGGACAGGGGAGCAAGAGACCCAGTACTTC	CASTTGTGEQETQYF
15	TRBV9	.	TRBJ2-1	once	TGTGCCAGCAGCCCCAGGGGAATGGGGGGGAATGAGCAGTTCTTC	CASSPRGMGGNEQFF
13	TRBV7-9	.	TRBJ1-2	few	TGTGCCAGCAGCCGAGAAGCTAACTATGGCTACACCTTC	CASSREANYGYTF